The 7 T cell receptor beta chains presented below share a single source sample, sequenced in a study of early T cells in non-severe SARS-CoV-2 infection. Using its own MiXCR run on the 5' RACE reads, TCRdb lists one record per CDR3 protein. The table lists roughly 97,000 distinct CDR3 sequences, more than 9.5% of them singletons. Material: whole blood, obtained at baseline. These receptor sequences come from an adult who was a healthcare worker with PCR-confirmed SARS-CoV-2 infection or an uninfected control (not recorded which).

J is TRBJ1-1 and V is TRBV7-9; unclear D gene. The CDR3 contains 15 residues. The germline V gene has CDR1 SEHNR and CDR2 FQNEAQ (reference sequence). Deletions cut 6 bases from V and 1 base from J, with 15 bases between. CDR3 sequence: CASSLLGPPNTEAFF. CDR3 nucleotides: TGTGCCAGCAGTCTTCTTGGACCACCGAACACTGAAGCTTTCTTT.

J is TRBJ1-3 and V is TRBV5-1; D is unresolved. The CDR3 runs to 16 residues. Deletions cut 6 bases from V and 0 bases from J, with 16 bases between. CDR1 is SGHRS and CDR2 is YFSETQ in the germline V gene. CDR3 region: CASNFPWKSSGNTIYF. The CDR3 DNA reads TGCGCCAGCAACTTTCCATGGAAGAGCTCTGGAAACACCATATATTTT.

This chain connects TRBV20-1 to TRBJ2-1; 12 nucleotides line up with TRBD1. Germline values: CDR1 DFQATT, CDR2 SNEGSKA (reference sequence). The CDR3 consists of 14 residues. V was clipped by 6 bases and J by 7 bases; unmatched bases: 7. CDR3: CSAFSGQGANEQFF. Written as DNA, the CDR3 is TGCAGTGCATTCTCGGGACAGGGGGCTAATGAGCAGTTCTTC.

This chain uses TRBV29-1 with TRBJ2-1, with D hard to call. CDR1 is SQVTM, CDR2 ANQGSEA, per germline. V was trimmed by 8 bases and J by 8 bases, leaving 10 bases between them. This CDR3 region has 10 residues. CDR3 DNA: TGCAGCATTGTGATGGATGAGCAGTTCTTC. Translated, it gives CSIVMDEQFF.

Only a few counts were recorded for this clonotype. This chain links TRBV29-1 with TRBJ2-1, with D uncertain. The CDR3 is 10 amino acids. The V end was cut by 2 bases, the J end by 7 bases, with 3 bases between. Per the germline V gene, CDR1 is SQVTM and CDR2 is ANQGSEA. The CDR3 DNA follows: TGCAGCGTTGAACAAAATGAGCAGTTCTTC. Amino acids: CSVEQNEQFF.

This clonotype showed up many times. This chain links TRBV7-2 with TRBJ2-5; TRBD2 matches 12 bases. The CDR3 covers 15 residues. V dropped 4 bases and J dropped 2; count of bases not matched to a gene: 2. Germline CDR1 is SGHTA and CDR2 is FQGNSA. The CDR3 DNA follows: TGTGCCAGCAGCTCCCTAGCGGGAGGGCAAGAGACCCAGTACTTC. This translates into CASSSLAGGQETQYF.

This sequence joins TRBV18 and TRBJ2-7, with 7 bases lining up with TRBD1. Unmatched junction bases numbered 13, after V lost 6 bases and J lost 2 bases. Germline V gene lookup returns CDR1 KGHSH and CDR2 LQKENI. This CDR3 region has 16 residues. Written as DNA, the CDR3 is TGTGCCAGCTCGCGACGGCCTTCGCAGGGGGCCTACGAGCAGTACTTC. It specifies CASSRRPSQGAYEQYF. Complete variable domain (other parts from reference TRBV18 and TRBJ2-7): NAGVMQNPRHLVRRRGQEARLRCSPMKGHSHVYWYRQLPEEGLKFMVYLQKENIIDESGMPKERFSAEFPKEGPSILRIQQVVRGDSAAYFCASSRRPSQGAYEQYFGPGTRLTVT.